This entry features one T cell receptor (beta chain) sequence. Its target is unknown. The sample is drawn from a study of metastatic and nonmetastatic thyroid tumors. Study details: Repertoires from blood and tumor or nodule tissue of malignant and benign thyroid patients were compared.

Original methodology: The authors used CDR3 differences across clinicopathological groups to build a distant-metastasis classifier for papillary thyroid cancer. TCRdb reprocessed the PCR reads using MiXCR. TCRdb's processing, not the authors', yielded these V and J calls. The sample carries roughly 6,100 clones, around 20% recorded once. In germline, CDR1 is WSHSY, CDR2 SAAADI. With V trimmed by 3 bases and J by 3 bases, 3 bases remained unmatched. CDR3 size: 14 residues. Nobody among the patients had been given any treatment before thyroid surgery. Regarding the study as a whole: In both blood and tumor samples, TCR beta diversity was reported significantly higher for malignant than benign nodules.

This sequence was found in a female donor with papillary thyroid cancer or a benign thyroid nodule (not recorded which). Some clones in this sample may be carry-over from other donors' samples. The gene calls are TRBV10-2 and TRBJ2-3, with 7 bases lining up with TRBD2. Input material: adjacent normal tissue. Written as DNA, the CDR3 is TGCGCCAGCAGTGAAAACGGGAGGACAGATACGCAGTATTTT. Translation gives CASSENGRTDTQYF.